Shown below are 16 T cell receptor beta chains from a single sample sequenced in a study of blood T cells in healthy people across ages. Through a sample-barcoded 5' primer and a J-beta primer mix, a second PCR was run for 7 to 11 cycles. TCRdb re-called the 5' RACE reads through MiXCR, storing one row per CDR3 protein. The sample gives some 860,000 distinct CDR3 sequences, 56% of which show up once; around 24% is in the top ten. The specimen was blood. These receptors were obtained from a man aged 40-55 years in good health.

The chain has TRBV7-2 and TRBJ2-1; D might be TRBD2 (7 bases). V was pared by 7 bases and J by 3 bases, with 19 bases between. The V gene's germline CDR1 is SGHTA and CDR2 FQGNSA. This CDR3 spans 16 amino acids. The CDR3 loop reads CASNLQGGGLYNEQFF. CDR3 coding DNA: TGTGCCAGCAACCTACAGGGCGGGGGACTCTACAATGAGCAGTTCTTC.

This clonotype was found once. The chain uses TRBV15 and TRBJ2-1; TRBD1 might be the D (5 bases). CDR1 LNHNV and CDR2 YYDKDF come from the germline V gene (reference sequence). This CDR3 spans 15 amino acids. Trimming stripped 4 bases from V and 5 bases from J, with 15 bases between. The CDR3: CATSKDVGVHNEQFF. CDR3 DNA: TGTGCCACCAGCAAAGACGTAGGGGTCCACAATGAGCAGTTCTTC.

The gene calls are TRBV9 and TRBJ1-5; D not resolved. Per the germline V gene, CDR1 is SGDLS and CDR2 is YYNGEE. The CDR3 length is 15 residues. V lost 7 bases, J lost 0 bases, and 14 bases lay in between. This CDR3 is CASDVGGDSNQPQHF. In nucleotides, the CDR3 is TGTGCCAGCGATGTTGGCGGGGATAGCAATCAGCCCCAGCATTTT.

This sequence joins TRBV5-1 and TRBJ2-2; D may be TRBD1 (6 bases). This CDR3 has 14 residues. Per germline, CDR1 SGHRS and CDR2 YFSETQ. Trimming removed 0 bases from V and 7 bases from J, with 10 bases in between. The CDR3, as DNA: TGCGCCAGCAGCTTGGAGGGACAAGACGGGGAGCTGTTTTTT. Amino acids: CASSLEGQDGELFF.

Here the CDR3 reads CASSARGSLQETQYF. The CDR3 nucleotides read TGTGCCAGCAGTGCCCGGGGGAGCCTACAAGAGACCCAGTACTTC. The V call is TRBV28, the J call TRBJ2-5, with D possibly matching TRBD2 (6 bases). Deletions cut 5 bases from V and 2 bases from J, with 15 bases between. This CDR3 is 15 amino acids long. Germline CDR1 and CDR2: MDHEN and SYDVKM.

This rearrangement joins TRBV5-1 to TRBJ2-3; either TRBD1 or TRBD2 may supply D (5 bases each). The CDR3 covers 17 residues. Germline V gives CDR1 SGHRS, CDR2 YFSETQ. Deletions cut 1 base from V and 3 bases from J, with 18 bases between. As DNA, the CDR3 is TGCGCCAGCAGCTTGATCCCGGGGTCAGGGAGTACAGATACGCAGTATTTT. Protein product: CASSLIPGSGSTDTQYF.

The chain employs TRBV20-1 and TRBJ2-5, with D possibly being TRBD2 (6 bases). The V end was cut by 2 bases, the J end by 0 bases, with 7 bases between. The CDR3 has 13 amino acids. The germline V gene has CDR1 DFQATT and CDR2 SNEGSKA (reference sequence). CDR3 sequence: CSARWEDQETQYF. DNA of the CDR3: TGCAGTGCTAGATGGGAGGACCAAGAGACCCAGTACTTC.

The chain carries TRBV7-9 and TRBJ2-7, with 9 bases aligning to TRBD2. CDR1 and CDR2 (germline): SEHNR, FQNEAQ (reference sequence). The CDR3 has 15 residues. After removal of 5 bases from V and 4 bases from J, the junction contained 9 bases not matched to a gene. DNA of the CDR3: TGTGCCAGCAGCGTGCGGGGTAGCGGGAGATACGAGCAGTACTTC. Protein product: CASSVRGSGRYEQYF.

This chain uses TRBV2 with TRBJ2-2; the D call may be TRBD1 or TRBD2 (5 bases each). CDR1 SNHLY and CDR2 FYNNEI come from the germline V gene. Trimming shortened V by 6 bases and J by 6 bases, and 17 bases separated the two germline ends. The CDR3 sequence is 15 residues long. The CDR3 is CASREFGTLPGELFF. CDR3 bases: TGTGCCAGCAGAGAGTTTGGGACCCTTCCCGGGGAGCTGTTTTTT.

The rearrangement joins TRBV6-1 to TRBJ1-5, with 7 bases that match TRBD1. Germline lookup yields CDR1 MNHNS and CDR2 SASEGT. The trim removed 3 bases at V and 2 bases at J, leaving 13 bases unmatched. The CDR3 is 18 residues long. The CDR3 sequence: CASSDDRDYPLGNQPQHF. CDR3 nucleotides: TGTGCCAGCAGTGACGACAGGGATTACCCCCTCGGCAATCAGCCCCAGCATTTT.

This clonotype was observed a handful of times. The rearrangement links TRBV24-1 to TRBJ2-7, with D unclear. Germline loops: CDR1 KGHDR, CDR2 SFDVKD. There are 13 residues in the CDR3. The germline V and J ends were trimmed by 3 bases and 2 bases, with 7 bases remaining between them. The CDR3 sequence: CATSDDFTYEQYF. CDR3 nucleotides: TGTGCCACCAGTGATGACTTTACCTACGAGCAGTACTTC.

A few counts support this clonotype. The chain employs TRBV7-9 and TRBJ1-5, with TRBD1 matching 9 bases. CDR3 length: 16 residues. J gave up 4 bases and V 5 bases, and 9 bases lay outside the gene matches. Germline V lookup: CDR1 SEHNR, CDR2 FQNEAQ (reference sequence). The CDR3 coding sequence is TGTGCCAGCAGCCCCACCGGGACAGGGCATAATCAGCCCCAGCATTTT. It codes for CASSPTGTGHNQPQHF.

This chain uses TRBV20-1 with TRBJ2-5, with D possibly being TRBD2 (5 bases). The germline CDR1 and CDR2 sequences are DFQATT and SNEGSKA (reference sequence). Trimming removed 3 bases from V and 3 bases from J, with 11 bases in between. The CDR3 length is 13 residues. CDR3 sequence: CSASPGLKETQYF. CDR3 sequence (DNA): TGCAGTGCTAGTCCAGGACTCAAAGAGACCCAGTACTTC.

The chain has TRBV5-5 and TRBJ2-5; D is possibly TRBD1 (5 bases). The germline CDR1 and CDR2 sequences are SGHKS and YYEKEE (reference sequence). The CDR3 runs to 13 residues. The V gene lost 3 bases and the J gene lost 4 bases, with 10 bases spanning the gap. The CDR3 coding sequence is TGTGCCAGCAGCTCCAATGGGGCAGAGACCCAGTACTTC. This sequence encodes CASSSNGAETQYF.

The chain recombines TRBV6-4 with TRBJ1-5; no clear D. V dropped 7 bases and J dropped 2 bases, with 12 bases sitting between them. Germline V gene sequence: CDR1 MRHNA, CDR2 SNTAGT. This CDR3 comprises 14 residues. The CDR3 region has the DNA TGTGCCAGCACGAATGTCGCGGGCAATCAGCCCCAGCATTTT. Its protein product is CASTNVAGNQPQHF.

With respect to this clonotype: One end of the junction fails to match germline, which may point to a read error. This sequence joins TRBV29-1 and TRBJ2-3; D tentatively reads TRBD1 or TRBD2 (6 bases each). The CDR3 has 16 amino acids. The germline V gene has CDR1 SQVTM and CDR2 ANQGSEA. As DNA, the CDR3 is TGCAGCGTTGTAGTGGGAGGAACAGGGTTGGCAGATACTCAGTATTTT. This sequence encodes CSVVVGGTGLADTQYF.